This TCR beta chain appears in the sequencing data of a study of identical twins (dated by TCRdb to the mid-2010s). Regarding the research as a whole: To test whether fetal clonotypes persist, this study deep-sequenced TCR alpha and beta repertoires from monozygotic twins, from unrelated adults of various ages, and from cord blood. To rule out contamination, the twin experiments were replicated at different times with different library preparation protocols. Overall results and qualifications from the work: Excess twin sharing in beta out-of-frame sequences was weaker because fewer shared sequences lowered the signal-to-noise ratio. Compared with coincidental sharing between unrelated individuals, out-of-frame TCR alpha sequences shared between twins showed an excess of sequences with low generation probability. Zero-insertion analyses could be partly confounded by invariant T cells such as MAIT and iNKT, though diverse VJ usage argued against such confounding for most clonotypes. Because the same donors could not be followed over many years, the conclusions relied on cross-sectional statistical analysis. In monozygotic twins, out-of-frame TCR alpha sharing was systematically underestimated by recombination models, although the models agreed with sharing between unrelated individuals. Abundant cord blood beta clonotypes had fewer insertions, young adult naive repertoires showed a similar but weaker trend, and memory repertoires showed no such trend.

All donors were healthy Caucasians. The twin cohort comprised three pairs of female monozygotic twins, all aged about 18 to 30 years. Positive isolation kits from Invitrogen were used to isolate the CD4+ and CD8+ T cell populations. In its sample, this clonotype was seen a few times. Its target antigen remains unknown. No quality values exist for individual bases; no much larger clone is one base distant. Per the germline V gene, SGHRS is the CDR1 and YFSETQ is the CDR2. The CDR3, from cysteine to phenylalanine, totals 17 residues. Only the CDR3 DNA stays, 51 bases, in frame from base 1. The junction shows trimming of 2 bases on V and 0 bases on J, plus 15 bases between the germline ends. Library generation was performed with 5' RACE. Sequenced on an Illumina HiSeq 2000. A universal primer binding site was added through template switching, and the final cDNA carried a unique molecular identifier so that TCR cDNA molecules could be counted accurately. Specific primers in the conserved constant-segment region were used to synthesize first-strand cDNA for TCR alpha and beta chains. To control for contamination, every cDNA library was double barcoded, receiving both a SMART-Mk sample barcode and Illumina barcodes. TruSeq adapter sequences and Illumina sample barcodes were added in two successive PCR steps. The TCR alpha and beta cDNA libraries were sequenced on the Illumina HiSeq platform using custom primers. From the authors' description of their analysis: Unique molecular identifiers were extracted from raw reads with MiGEC, and CDR3 positions were determined with MiXCR. Recombination models were inferred per individual with the repgenHMM and IGoR tools using an EM algorithm. The tcR package in R was used for shared clonotype analysis, with sharing normalized by the product of cloneset sizes. Out-of-frame nonproductive sequences were analyzed to study raw recombination free of thymic and clonal selection effects. Starting from the raw public reads, TCRdb applied fastp trimming at Q25, assembled clones with MiXCR and retained in-frame beta chains. Merged by CDR3 protein, the rows form single entries marked with the most common genes and DNA. None of the V and J calls come from the authors' own analysis; TCRdb made them. The sample table lists 470,000 or so distinct CDR3 sequences, about 24% of them with a count of one. The ten largest clones take up 2.5% to 3.5% of the sample.

These data were likewise used in another study, on T cells expressing NK-cell markers. As the second study states: Three sorted T-cell subsets (CD3+CD56+NKG2C+, CD3+CD56+NKG2C- and CD3+CD56-NKG2C+) from fewer than 10 donors had their TCR beta-chain repertoires profiled. Of the eight sequenced donors, seven were found to be HCMV-seropositive and one was found to be HCMV-seronegative. To restrict sorting to alphabetaTCR-expressing T cells, an anti-gammadeltaTCR antibody was added in several experiments. In 6 or 7 donors, the dominant CD3+CD56+NKG2C+ clonotypes ranked among the top 10 CD8+ clonotypes, making up 1.0-7.0% of CD8+ T cells. Those dominant clonotypes were again the most abundant among CD3+CD56-NKG2C+ cells in a few donors, at about 28.3-60.1%. Whether the expanded NKG2C-expressing T cell clones were specific for HCMV antigens was left unclear. The study sequenced eight donors, all healthy volunteers chosen at random: three men and five women. A commercial ELISA kit detecting HCMV-specific IgG in serum was used to determine HCMV serostatus. MIGEC handled demultiplexing of the reads and grouping by UMI, while MiTCR was used to assemble and quantify clonotypes. To exclude erroneous sequences, only TCR cDNA sequences supported by at least two reads were retained. Downstream repertoire analysis used the tcR package, and clonotypes were matched across fractions by CDR3 nucleotide sequence plus V segment. Antigen specificity was annotated against VDJdb with VDJmatch, allowing one amino acid substitution in CDR3.

Input material: CD4+ T cells sorted from blood. The clonotype comes from a woman between 18 and 29 years old in good health. The chain links TRBV5-1 with TRBJ2-1; no D segment can be confidently identified. The nucleotide sequence reads TGCGCCAGCAGCTTAATGGGCGCCCGTAGCTCCTACAATGAGCAGTTCTTC. Protein translation: CASSLMGARSSYNEQFF.